These 20 T cell receptor beta chains were sequenced from one sample in a study of CD8 T cells in ankylosing spondylitis. Study-level points and caveats: Ankylosing spondylitis blood appeared to carry a characteristic TCR beta motif of several highly homologous variants.

TCRdb re-derived calls from the 5' RACE reads in MiXCR, one entry per CDR3 protein. The data contain 450,000 to 550,000 distinct CDR3 sequences, over 4% of them singletons. Their antigens remain unidentified. The sequenced sample consisted of blood, either unsorted or a sorted T cell fraction (not recorded which). The receptors were sampled from a male donor with ankylosing spondylitis.

Ten or more counts support this clonotype. The rearrangement uses TRBV24-1 and TRBJ2-1; 8 bases fit TRBD2. Germline values: CDR1 KGHDR, CDR2 SFDVKD. CDR3 length equals 15 residues. The V and J ends lost 4 bases and 7 bases, in that order; junction bases with no gene match: 8. CDR3 nucleotide sequence: TGTGCCACCAGTGACCGGAGCGGGAGCGGGAATGAGCAGTTCTTC. It specifies CATSDRSGSGNEQFF.

The gene calls are TRBV2 and TRBJ2-7; D gene ambiguous. V lost 6 bases and J lost 6, with 12 bases in between. The CDR3 spans 12 residues. Germline CDR1 SNHLY, CDR2 FYNNEI. The CDR3 coding sequence is TGTGCCAGCAGCCCTAGGACGCGCGAGCAGTACTTC. It translates to CASSPRTREQYF.

This clonotype has at least ten counts. CDR3 coding DNA: TGTGCCAGCAGCGTTGGAACAGGAAAAAGAGTGGAGACCCAGTACTTC. As protein: CASSVGTGKRVETQYF. The chain links TRBV9 to TRBJ2-5; possible D gene TRBD1, 5 bases. V was shortened by 2 bases and J by 5 bases, with 19 bases between the two germline ends. Germline values: CDR1 SGDLS, CDR2 YYNGEE. CDR3 length: 16 residues.

This clonotype was seen only a few times. The chain carries TRBV7-2 and TRBJ2-1; D gene uncertain. Germline values: CDR1 SGHTA, CDR2 FQGNSA. V was clipped by 1 base and J by 8 bases, with 15 bases between them. The CDR3 contains 15 residues. The CDR3 spells CASSLGTPSVDEQFF. CDR3 nucleotides: TGTGCCAGCAGCTTAGGTACCCCGTCCGTCGATGAGCAGTTCTTC.

This clonotype was picked up a small number of times. The genes are TRBV5-4 and TRBJ2-5; 7 nucleotides match TRBD1. The CDR3 is made up of 15 amino acids. Losses at the gene ends were 4 bases for V and 5 bases for J; bases not matched to a gene: 11. From germline, CDR1 is SGHNT and CDR2 YYREEE (reference sequence). The CDR3 DNA sequence: TGTGCCAGCAGCCGGGACAGTCCGCGGGCGGAGACCCAGTACTTC. Translation: CASSRDSPRAETQYF.

This clonotype was seen repeatedly, ten times or more. The rearrangement joins TRBV20-1 to TRBJ2-1, with D possibly matching TRBD2 (6 bases). This CDR3 spans 16 amino acids. Germline values: CDR1 DFQATT, CDR2 SNEGSKA (reference sequence). V lost 3 bases and J lost 0, with 15 bases in between. The CDR3 DNA reads as TGCAGTGCTAGCACGTCTGGGCGGGACTCCTACAATGAGCAGTTCTTC. It codes for CSASTSGRDSYNEQFF.

The J gene is TRBJ2-1, the V gene TRBV11-1, with D possibly being TRBD2 (6 bases). Per germline, CDR1 SGHAT and CDR2 FQDESV (reference sequence). The CDR3 consists of 15 residues. Trimming removed 5 bases from V and 3 bases from J, with 14 bases in between. CDR3 amino acids: CASSLWLADYNEQFF. CDR3 in DNA: TGTGCCAGCAGCCTGTGGTTAGCGGACTACAATGAGCAGTTCTTC.

This clonotype was counted at least ten times. The chain carries TRBV3-1 and TRBJ2-5, with D perhaps matching TRBD1 (6 bases). Trimming took off 4 bases at V and 1 base at J, with 13 bases between the two ends. This CDR3 contains 15 residues. Germline V gene lookup returns CDR1 LGHDT and CDR2 YNNKEL (reference sequence). The CDR3 nucleotides are TGTGCCAGCAGCCCTACCCAGGGGCTCCAAGAGACCCAGTACTTC. This translates into CASSPTQGLQETQYF.

At least ten counts were recorded for this clonotype. The V call is TRBV5-1, the J call TRBJ2-5; 8 nucleotides agree with TRBD1. Germline CDR1 is SGHRS and CDR2 is YFSETQ. The CDR3 length is 15 residues. V lost 4 bases and J lost 5; bases outside the gene matches: 10. CDR3 nucleotides: TGCGCCAGCAGCCGGGGACAGGATCGTGAGGAGACCCAGTACTTC. Translation gives CASSRGQDREETQYF.

This clonotype was counted ten times or more. The chain couples TRBV27 to TRBJ1-6; 8 nucleotides agree with TRBD1. The V gene's germline CDR1 is MNHEY and CDR2 SMNVEV (reference sequence). The CDR3 has 15 residues. V was pared by 4 bases and J by 8 bases, with 7 bases of the junction left unmatched. CDR3 protein: CASSSLDRAHSPLHF. In DNA form, the CDR3 reads TGTGCCAGCAGTTCATTGGACAGGGCTCATTCACCCCTCCACTTT.

This clonotype was observed many times. The rearrangement links TRBV4-2 to TRBJ1-2, with D unclear. The CDR3 runs 16 residues. The germline gives CDR1 LGHNA, CDR2 YNFKEQ. With 0 bases removed from V and 4 bases from J, the gap between germline ends came to 15 bases. The CDR3 nucleotides read TGTGCCAGCAGCCAAGAAGTCGGCGGAACAGCCTATGGCTACACCTTC. This translates into CASSQEVGGTAYGYTF.

This clonotype was found many times. The rearrangement joins TRBV11-1 to TRBJ1-1; 7 bases align to TRBD1. The CDR3 sequence is 11 residues long. CDR1 is SGHAT and CDR2 is FQDESV in the germline V gene (reference sequence). Trimming took 5 bases from V and 9 from J; bases not matched to a gene: 3. The CDR3 region is CASSRGGKAFF. The CDR3 coding sequence is TGTGCCAGCAGCCGAGGGGGCAAAGCTTTCTTT.

This clonotype was found many times. The rearrangement joins TRBV9 to TRBJ2-7; 9 bases are shared with TRBD2. Germline loops: CDR1 SGDLS, CDR2 YYNGEE. J gave up 4 bases and V 2 bases, and 4 bases lay outside the gene matches. CDR3 size: 14 residues. The CDR3 reads CASSVSGRRYEQYF. CDR3 bases: TGTGCCAGCAGCGTGAGCGGGAGGCGGTACGAGCAGTACTTC. Supplemented by reference TRBV9 and TRBJ2-7, the full variable domain reads DSGVTQTPKHLITATGQRVTLRCSPRSGDLSVYWYQQSLDQGLQFLIQYYNGEERAKGNILERFSAQQFPDLHSELNLSSLELGDSALYFCASSVSGRRYEQYFGPGTRLTVT.

In this sample, this clonotype turned up many times. The chain employs TRBV3-1 and TRBJ1-2; D is unresolved. Germline CDR1 is LGHDT and CDR2 is YNNKEL (reference sequence). The CDR3 loop spans 9 amino acids. Deletions cut 2 bases from V and 13 bases from J, with 5 bases between. CDR3 protein: CASSQCSTF. The CDR3, as DNA: TGTGCCAGCAGCCAATGTTCCACCTTC. Looking up the rest from reference TRBV3-1 and TRBJ1-2 gives the full variable domain: DTAVSQTPKYLVTQMGNDKSIKCEQNLGHDTMYWYKQDSKKFLKIMFSYNNKELIINETVPNRFSPKSPDKAHLNLHINSLELGDSAVYFCASSQCSTFGSGTRLTVV.

J is TRBJ2-2 and V is TRBV2; 14 nucleotides agree with TRBD2. CDR3 length: 18 residues. Germline assignment: CDR1 SNHLY and CDR2 FYNNEI. The ends lost 9 bases at V and 8 bases at J; junction bases unmatched: 17. Here the CDR3 reads CASNRLAGGPTIKGELFF. The CDR3 bases are TGTGCCAGTAACAGACTAGCGGGAGGGCCAACCATAAAAGGGGAGCTGTTTTTT.

This chain connects TRBV6-1 to TRBJ1-2, with D unclear. V dropped 6 bases and J dropped 2 bases, with 13 bases sitting between them. This CDR3 spans 14 amino acids. Germline V gene lookup returns CDR1 MNHNS and CDR2 SASEGT. In nucleotides, the CDR3 is TGTGCCAGCAGCCGACTCGGATCCAACTATGGCTACACCTTC. Its translation is CASSRLGSNYGYTF.

This clonotype was found many times. The chain links TRBV19 to TRBJ1-2; the D gene is possibly TRBD1 (6 bases). The CDR3 is made up of 15 amino acids. Trimming left V 4 bases short and J 0 bases short, with 12 bases between. Germline CDR1 reads LNHDA; CDR2 reads SQIVND (reference sequence). This CDR3 reads CASSTWDTPNYGYTF. The CDR3 DNA reads as TGTGCCAGTAGTACCTGGGACACTCCTAACTATGGCTACACCTTC.

The chain joins TRBV5-1 to TRBJ2-5; D is possibly TRBD2 (6 bases). Trimming removed 2 bases from V and 2 bases from J, with 10 bases in between. The CDR3 sequence is 14 residues long. Germline CDR1 SGHRS, CDR2 YFSETQ. The CDR3 DNA reads as TGCGCCAGCAGCTTCGACGGGGGACAAGAGACCCAGTACTTC. This codes for CASSFDGGQETQYF.

This clonotype was seen many times. V gene TRBV20-1 combines with J gene TRBJ2-7, with D unclear. The CDR3 has 12 residues. Deletions cut 3 bases from V and 0 bases from J, with 6 bases between. CDR1 and CDR2 from the germline V gene are DFQATT and SNEGSKA (reference sequence). The CDR3 coding sequence is TGCAGTGCTAGGGGGAACTCCTACGAGCAGTACTTC. It yields the protein CSARGNSYEQYF.

J is TRBJ2-7 and V is TRBV18; D gene ambiguous. From germline, CDR1 is KGHSH and CDR2 LQKENI. There are 14 residues in the CDR3. The V end lost 1 base, the J end lost 3 bases, and 10 bases lay between the germline ends. The CDR3 DNA sequence: TGTGCCAGCTCACCACAGACCGTTTACTACGAGCAGTACTTC. It codes for CASSPQTVYYEQYF.